This note documents a single TCR beta chain sequence. The antigen is undetermined. This record belongs to a study of shared clonotypes between healthy human individuals. Each PCR replicate from the sorted subsets contained approximately 0.2 ug DNA, which is some 30,000 T cell genomes. The protocol was immunoSEQ multiplex PCR, while the TCRdb copy is restricted to in-frame clones and leaves out a portion. The sample contains some 2,000,000 clones, 90% to 95% of which appear only once. Study-level results: Clonotype sharing across donors was expected to vary with sequencing depth.

Healthy adults negative for HIV, lacking recent acute infections or vaccinations, served as donors. The sequenced material came from naive CD4+ T cells sorted from blood. Regarding subset: CD45RA+ positively selected. This receptor was obtained from a man aged 18 to 30 in good health.

In DNA, the CDR3 is TGTGCTAGTCCTCCAGGATTACAGGGTCACGCCTACGAGCAGTACTTC. Translated, it gives CASPPGLQGHAYEQYF. The chain links TRBV12-5 to TRBJ2-7, with D perhaps TRBD1 (6 bases). V was cut by 8 bases and J by 2 bases, with 22 bases left in between. CDR1 and CDR2 from the germline V gene are LGHNT and FRNRAP. This CDR3 comprises 16 residues.